This T cell receptor (beta chain) is drawn from a study of regulatory and conventional T cells in RAG deficiency. This clone has just one count. Antigen unknown. CDR3 length: 15 amino acids. Trimming removed 5 bases from V and 6 bases from J; junction bases left unmatched: 6. Germline V gives CDR1 MNHNS, CDR2 SASEGT. Regulatory T cells were sorted from blood as CD4+ CD25-high CD127-low cells. Study-level results: Other subsets showed around 10-fold reductions, but Treg unique TCR beta sequences fell roughly 93-fold in these patients.

Using immunoSEQ multiplex PCR, the repertoire was profiled, and TCRdb retains in-frame clones only, with some absent. In the table there are over 7,000 clones, around nine tenths of which are singletons. This sample also appeared in a second study, on regulatory T cells. That work contributes: The primer mix had 52 TRBV and 13 TRBJ primers.

This chain connects TRBV6-1 to TRBJ2-3; 12 bases align to TRBD1. This receptor was identified in a human donor in good health. Sequenced sample: CD127- CD25+ CD4+ Tregs sorted from blood. The chain's CDR3 is CASSLRDRGLDTQYF. The CDR3 DNA sequence: TGTGCCAGCAGTCTGCGGGACAGGGGGCTGGATACGCAGTATTTT.